This TCR beta chain was retrieved from a study of blood T cells in healthy people across ages. Looked up from germline, CDR1 is SGHTA and CDR2 is FQGNSA. The CDR3 is 15 residues long. Together with a sample-barcoded 5' primer, a J-beta primer mix was included in a second PCR lasting roughly 7 to 11 cycles. One entry per CDR3 protein, called by TCRdb with MiXCR from the 5' RACE reads. The data show 1.5 million to 2 million distinct CDR3 sequences, approximately 40% seen once. About this clonotype: Its antigen is currently unknown. A junction boundary mismatches the germline segment, possibly from a read error.

The study's findings and limits: A strong correlation was found between TCR beta diversity and the percentage of naive T cells.

Source material: blood. This TCR came from a human donor in good health. V gene TRBV7-2 combines with J gene TRBJ2-1, with D unresolved. The CDR3 DNA sequence: TGTGCCAGCAGCCCCCAGGTAGGTTCCTACAATAAGCAGTTCTTC. It yields the protein CASSPQVGSYNKQFF.